The sequence of this T cell receptor (beta chain) was determined in a study of blood T cell repertoires in COVID-19. Some clones are missing from TCRdb's copy, which holds only in-frame ones; the method was immunoSEQ multiplex PCR. The sample has a few hundred thousand clones; approximately 80% are singletons. V lost 4 bases, J lost 2 bases, and 7 bases stayed unmatched. The CDR3 covers 17 residues. The germline gives CDR1 SGHTS, CDR2 YDEGEE. Participant age was roughly 18 to 95 years, and participants resided in roughly 25 US areas. Clinical histories supplied by participants themselves formed the basis of cohort assignment. This clone was seen just once.

The chain carries TRBV5-8 and TRBJ1-6, with 9 bases that match TRBD1. Input material: PBMCs or T cells enriched from blood (not recorded which). This receptor was identified in a woman between 40 and 50 years old with acute COVID-19. CDR3 nucleotide sequence: TGTGCCAGCAGCAAGCCGACAGGGGGGACCTATAATTCACCCCTCCACTTT. Its translation: CASSKPTGGTYNSPLHF.